This TCR beta chain comes out of a study of early T cells in non-severe SARS-CoV-2 infection. The overall study: Chains from this unsorted whole-blood bulk RNA could not be paired.

The study's findings and limits: VDJdb matching skewed toward anti-spike CD8 responses, missing private and CD4 specificities.

Attachment of unique molecular identifiers to individual cDNA molecules was performed. A single record per CDR3 protein comes from TCRdb applying MiXCR to the 5' RACE reads. Counted here are around 99,000 distinct CDR3 sequences, over 8.5% occurring once; the ten biggest clones make up approximately 6.9%. This clonotype occurred many times. Its specificity is unknown. The CDR3 loop spans 12 amino acids. CDR1 is SGHRS and CDR2 is YFSETQ in the germline V gene. The germline V and J ends were trimmed by 1 base and 7 bases, with 8 bases remaining between them. The chain recombines TRBV5-1 with TRBJ1-1; D is unclear. The sample comprised whole blood. The TCR sequence derives from an adult who was a healthcare worker with PCR-confirmed SARS-CoV-2 infection or an uninfected control (not recorded which). The DNA of the CDR3 is TGCGCCAGCAGCTTGAAGTCGGGTGAAGCTTTCTTT. Its protein product is CASSLKSGEAFF.